The 18 T cell receptor beta chains in this list originate from one sample, sequenced in a study of post-analysis software for immune sequencing data. Study-wide results and caveats: In patients, about five TRBV segments were more frequent than in controls, with TRBV5-6, TRBV5-1 and TRBV20-1 among them.

Incorporated into the TCR beta cDNA libraries were unique molecular identifiers, which served to reduce PCR and sequencing biases. Each CDR3 protein is one row after TCRdb ran MiXCR on the PCR reads. Found here are 650,000 to 850,000 distinct CDR3 sequences, more than 45% of them singletons; the top ten hold 4% to 5%. For these receptors, no antigen is known. Sequencing was carried out using blood. The receptors originated from a girl between 10 and 17 years old with multiple sclerosis.

This clonotype came up a few times. The chain uses TRBV7-6 and TRBJ2-3; 14 bases are shared with TRBD2. The CDR3 extends over 15 amino acids. Per the germline V gene, CDR1 is SGHVS and CDR2 is FNYEAQ. V trimming: 3 bases; J trimming: 6 bases; junction bases outside the gene matches: 2. The CDR3 DNA sequence: TGTGCCAGCAGCTTGGGGACTAGCGGGAGCGATACGCAGTATTTT. Amino acid sequence: CASSLGTSGSDTQYF.

V and J are TRBV2 and TRBJ1-2; D might be TRBD1 (5 bases). Trimming pared 8 bases from V and 8 bases from J, leaving 21 bases between. CDR1 and CDR2 from the germline V gene are SNHLY and FYNNEI. This CDR3 spans 14 amino acids. The CDR3 reads CASEGYRQGGGYTF. The CDR3 region has the DNA TGTGCCAGCGAGGGGTATAGACAAGGCGGAGGCTACACCTTC.

The chain carries TRBV28 and TRBJ1-6, with no clear D. CDR3 length equals 18 residues. Germline values: CDR1 MDHEN, CDR2 SYDVKM. Trimming cost V 1 base and J 0 bases, with 13 bases left between them. CDR3: CASSLSSGLSSYNSPLHF. The CDR3 nucleotides are TGTGCCAGCAGTTTATCCTCCGGTCTCAGCTCCTATAATTCACCCCTCCACTTT.

The chain combines TRBV29-1 with TRBJ1-2; 7 bases are a match to TRBD1. The CDR3 length is 15 residues. Germline values: CDR1 SQVTM, CDR2 ANQGSEA. J lost 0 bases, V lost 5 bases, and 9 bases had no gene match. DNA of the CDR3: TGCAGCGTTACGACAGGGATTCTAGCTAACTATGGCTACACCTTC. It translates to CSVTTGILANYGYTF. The complete variable domain, with remaining parts taken from reference TRBV29-1 and TRBJ1-2, reads SAVISQKPSRDICQRGTSLTIQCQVDSQVTMMFWYRQQPGQSLTLIATANQGSEATYESGFVIDKFPISRPNLTFSTLTVSNMSPEDSSIYLCSVTTGILANYGYTFGSGTRLTVV.

V usage is TRBV4-2 and J usage is TRBJ2-5; no clear D. V lost 3 bases and J 2 bases, leaving 13 bases between the germline ends. Looked up from germline, CDR1 is LGHNA and CDR2 is YNFKEQ. There are 15 residues in the CDR3. This CDR3 is CASSQQAVPQETQYF. CDR3 nucleotides: TGTGCCAGCAGCCAGCAGGCGGTACCTCAAGAGACCCAGTACTTC.

This clonotype was observed many times. The chain links TRBV29-1 to TRBJ1-2; TRBD1 matches at 9 bases. In germline, CDR1 is SQVTM, CDR2 ANQGSEA. With V trimmed by 5 bases and J by 3 bases, 4 bases remained unmatched. This CDR3 spans 13 amino acids. The DNA of the CDR3 is TGCAGCGTTAAGACAGGGGGGGACTATGGCTACACCTTC. As protein: CSVKTGGDYGYTF.

The gene calls are TRBV20-1 and TRBJ2-4, with a possible D match to TRBD2 (6 bases). V lost 6 bases and J 9 bases, leaving 21 bases between the germline ends. Per the germline V gene, CDR1 is DFQATT and CDR2 is SNEGSKA (reference sequence). This CDR3 region has 14 residues. The CDR3 DNA reads TGCAGTGCAACCCCGGGACTGGACTCGAGCATTCAGTACTTC. This codes for CSATPGLDSSIQYF.

This clonotype was counted a few times. The rearrangement links TRBV4-1 to TRBJ2-5, with 8 nucleotides matching TRBD1. This CDR3 spans 16 amino acids. The trim removed 4 bases at V and 5 bases at J, leaving 12 bases unmatched. Germline assignment: CDR1 MGHRA and CDR2 YSYEKL. The CDR3 DNA follows: TGCGCCAGCAGCCCCCACTCGCAGGGGGCGGGGGAGACCCAGTACTTC. Translation: CASSPHSQGAGETQYF.

This clonotype was recorded a few times. The chain couples TRBV6-6 to TRBJ2-3; D remains ambiguous. The V and J ends lost 4 bases and 1 base respectively, with 9 bases between them. Germline values: CDR1 MNHNY, CDR2 SVGAGI (reference sequence). This CDR3 is 14 amino acids long. The CDR3 is CASSSGRRTDTQYF. DNA for the CDR3: TGTGCCAGCAGTTCTGGCAGGCGCACAGATACGCAGTATTTT.

This rearrangement joins TRBV2 to TRBJ1-1; no firm D call. With 0 bases removed from V and 3 bases from J, the gap between germline ends came to 11 bases. Germline V gene data show CDR1 as SNHLY and CDR2 as FYNNEI. The CDR3 loop spans 15 amino acids. The CDR3 here is CASSEAYTSYTEAFF. For the CDR3, the DNA is TGTGCCAGCAGTGAAGCGTATACCAGCTACACTGAAGCTTTCTTT.

The V gene is TRBV20-1, the J gene TRBJ2-1; weak D call: TRBD2 (7 bases). This CDR3 contains 16 residues. Germline V lookup: CDR1 DFQATT, CDR2 SNEGSKA (reference sequence). Trimming took off 5 bases at V and 7 bases at J, with 24 bases between the two ends. In nucleotides, the CDR3 is TGCAGTGCTGCTCAAAGGGGGGGGAGGGCCAGGAATGAGCAGTTCTTC. It translates to CSAAQRGGRARNEQFF.

This clonotype has only a few counts. V and J are TRBV5-1 and TRBJ1-2; 8 positions match TRBD1. Trimming cost V 3 bases and J 4 bases; bases outside gene matches: 14. Germline CDR1 reads SGHRS; CDR2 reads YFSETQ. CDR3 length: 17 amino acids. Here the CDR3 reads CASSSKRTGKKSYGYTF. The CDR3 DNA is TGCGCCAGCAGCTCAAAACGGACAGGGAAGAAGAGCTATGGCTACACCTTC.

The CDR3 region has the DNA TGTGCCAGCAGCTCTAGAGGGGGAAGGCCAGGCGGGGAGCTGTTTTTT. Its translation: CASSSRGGRPGGELFF. V usage is TRBV7-8 and J usage is TRBJ2-2; perhaps TRBD1 as D (6 bases). V was cut by 4 bases and J by 7 bases, with 19 bases left in between. CDR1 is SGHVS and CDR2 is FQNEAQ in the germline V gene. This CDR3 has 16 amino acids.

The chain is built from TRBV10-2 and TRBJ2-7; the match to TRBD2 covers 13 bases. The V gene's germline CDR1 is WSHSY and CDR2 SAAADI. Trimming at V came to 8 bases and at J to 10 bases, leaving 8 bases not matched to a gene. CDR3 length: 13 amino acids. CDR3 region: CASRTSGGAPQYF. The CDR3 DNA reads as TGCGCCAGCCGTACTAGCGGGGGGGCCCCTCAGTACTTC.

The V gene is TRBV7-8, the J gene TRBJ1-4, with D tentatively TRBD1 (5 bases). Germline V gives CDR1 SGHVS, CDR2 FQNEAQ. The CDR3 loop spans 15 amino acids. Trimming removed 5 bases at V and 8 bases at J, with 18 bases between. The CDR3 DNA is TGTGCCAGCAGCCCCGGGGACCCCATGCGAGAAAAACTGTTTTTT. Its protein product is CASSPGDPMREKLFF.

The V and J genes are TRBV4-2 and TRBJ2-1; 8 positions match TRBD2. Looked up from germline, CDR1 is LGHNA and CDR2 is YNFKEQ. This CDR3 is 16 amino acids long. The junction had 9 bases not matched to a gene; V was cut back by 0 bases and J by 8 bases. The CDR3 bases are TGTGCCAGCAGCCAAGATATAGCGGGGACTAGGGATGAGCAGTTCTTC. Translating it yields CASSQDIAGTRDEQFF.

This chain links TRBV20-1 with TRBJ2-1; D ambiguous. The end of the DNA fits TRBJ2-7 better, so the J call may be wrong. The CDR3 loop spans 14 amino acids. Germline assignment: CDR1 DFQATT and CDR2 SNEGSKA (reference sequence). CDR3 in DNA: TGCAGTGCCCGGATCCCGTCAGGCCCCTACGAGCAGTACTTC. Its protein product is CSARIPSGPYEQYF.

This chain joins TRBV28 and TRBJ2-1; either TRBD1 or TRBD2 may supply D (5 bases each). This CDR3 spans 20 amino acids. The V end lost 5 bases, the J end lost 0 bases, and 26 bases lay between the germline ends. Germline V gene sequence: CDR1 MDHEN, CDR2 SYDVKM. The chain's CDR3 is CASSPTGLHKRPSSYNEQFF. The CDR3 coding sequence is TGTGCCAGCAGTCCTACGGGGCTCCACAAAAGGCCTAGCTCCTACAATGAGCAGTTCTTC.